This TCR beta chain was documented in a study of shared clonotypes between healthy human individuals (dated by TCRdb to about 2020). For the wider study: A couple of women and a few men aged 18 to 49 years were included in the cohort. For each donor, CD4 naive and CD4 memory were each given three plates, CD8 naive was given two plates, and CD8 memory was given one plate. Blood TCR repertoires of four to six healthy adults were deeply sequenced to estimate repertoire size and the extent of clonotype sharing between individuals. Libraries were prepared and TCR repertoires were sequenced by different laboratories using diverse techniques, in order to increase sequencing depth and limit assay-specific biases. Per donor, leukapheresis produced somewhere between about 0.9 and 9 billion PBMCs. Study-level results and caveats: Rarefaction of sorted-subset datasets indicated incomplete sequencing despite the large sequencing depth. Sampling was limited to blood, and TCR repertoires in tissue likely differ from TCR repertoires in blood. Across a handful of donors, about 5% of naive CD4, roughly 3.3% of naive CD8, around 2.1% of memory CD4, and under 0.45% of memory CD8 clonotypes were shared. Pairwise subsampling led to the expectation that sequencing depth would affect the degree of clonotype sharing among donors. Clonotypes shared by all four sorted-subset donors showed higher generation probabilities than non-shared clonotypes. Because the study included a small number of donors, the genetic and exposure-history diversity represented was limited. Naive subsets generally had larger estimated clonotype richness than memory subsets did.

CDR1 and CDR2 are drawn from the germline V gene: LGHNA, YSLEER. V sheds 0 bases and J sheds 7 bases, leaving 13 bases between their ends. The CDR3, cysteine through phenylalanine, is 14 amino acids long. The entry retains the CDR3 DNA only, 42 bases that are in frame from base 1. The donors were healthy, HIV-negative adults with no recently reported acute infections or vaccinations. All donors were Caucasian adults living in Nashville, Tennessee, USA. CD4+ T cells were enriched by magnetic negative selection; naive cells were then positively selected on CD45RA, and the negative fraction formed the memory subset. Blood was obtained by leukapheresis, after which PBMCs were separated by Ficoll-Histopaque density gradient centrifugation and cryopreserved in liquid nitrogen vapor phase. Analytical flow cytometry was used to check the purity and quantity of every magnetically sorted T cell population. Genomic DNA was isolated from every sorted fraction and measured by UV absorbance on a Nanodrop 2000c.

About this clone itself: Its antigen has not been determined. No clone much larger than this one lies a single base away; base qualities are absent.

TCR CDR3 regions were amplified from genomic DNA by multiplex PCR using the deep immunoSEQ assay. For each cell subset, the extracted genomic DNA was distributed evenly across all wells of several immunoSEQ 96-well plates, and each plate served as one replicate. For sorted subsets, about 200 ng genomic DNA, equal to 25,000 to 35,000 T cell genomes, was loaded into each replicate PCR. The purified libraries were quantified using a Qubit 3.0 fluorometer, sized with a Bioanalyzer 2100, and then quantified again using the KAPA Library Quantification kit. Each immunoSEQ 96-well plate was sequenced on its own single-read 150-cycle Illumina NextSeq 550 flow cell. Concerning the study's data processing: Because the immunoSEQ output included only junctional sequences and no quality scores, the filtering could not be the same as the filtering used for full-length reads. Sequences were annotated with PyIR, a Python wrapper for IgBLAST v1.9, using IMGT germline references to assign V/J genes and CDR3. Any read was removed if the V/J assignment was weak (E-value above 1e-6), the CDR3 was missing, or the read contained stop codons, out-of-frame junctions, or ambiguous translated residues. V3J clonotypes were defined as sequences sharing an identical inferred V gene, J gene, and CDR3 amino acid sequence. Percentage overlap between repertoires was calculated by dividing the number of shared unique clonotypes by the size of the smaller repertoire. RTK rarefaction, the Chao1 estimator, and Recon v2.1 estimates of unobserved clonotypes were used to assess repertoire richness. Generation probabilities for all TCRbeta clonotypes obtained by the gDNA method from a handful of donors were computed using OLGA. TCRdb provides this immuneACCESS table in a form limited to in-frame rearrangements. Some clones are lacking; in checked studies, under half of them reflect an unresolved V gene, and why the rest are absent is not known. The DNA was the basis for D and trimming; V, J and clone size are from that table. This sample is represented by 2 million to 2.5 million clones; 85% to 95% of them were singletons. The top ten clonotypes cover 0.3% to 0.45% of the sample.

Source material: naive CD4+ T cells from PBMCs. The cell subset or site label here, explained by the study, means: CD45RA+ positively selected. The clonotype comes from a man aged 18 to 30 in good health. Some clones in this sample may be carry-over from other donors' samples. The sequence is built from TRBV4-3 and TRBJ2-7; too little of a D gene remains to name it. At the DNA level, the sequence is TGCGCCAGCAGCCAAGATAGGTCCCAAGTAGAGCAGTACTTC. Translated, it gives CASSQDRSQVEQYF.